These T cell receptor beta chains were read from a single sample in a study of cytomegalovirus exposure and HLA in healthy donors. Profiled with immunoSEQ multiplex PCR; TCRdb holds only in-frame clones, not every one. Seen here are 97,000 or so clones, roughly three quarters observed once, and the top ten hold approximately 1.4%. Sequencing was performed on PBMCs. Source of these receptors: a man in his forties in good health and CMV-seronegative. Both conserved end residues are part of each CDR3. Fields, in order: V gene, D gene, J gene, CDR3 protein. The D gene is left open where the match is weak.

V gene: TRBV5-6
D gene: TRBD2
J gene: TRBJ2-5
CDR3 protein: CASSITSGGGVIETQYF

V gene: TRBV19
D gene: TRBD1
J gene: TRBJ2-2
CDR3 protein: CASSSGTGEFGGELFF

V gene: TRBV10-1
D gene: -
J gene: TRBJ1-2
CDR3 protein: CASSESVTGYGYTF

V gene: TRBV27
D gene: -
J gene: TRBJ1-2
CDR3 protein: CASIPGTPVANYGYTF

V gene: TRBV29-1
D gene: -
J gene: TRBJ1-3
CDR3 protein: CSVSDSRGNTIYF

V gene: TRBV7-8
D gene: -
J gene: TRBJ1-1
CDR3 protein: CASSLPPLRRGAEAFF

V gene: TRBV5-1
D gene: -
J gene: TRBJ2-3
CDR3 protein: CASYDLGGTDTQYF

V gene: TRBV28
D gene: TRBD1
J gene: TRBJ2-7
CDR3 protein: CASSSSGTVPYEQYF

V gene: TRBV5-5
D gene: TRBD1
J gene: TRBJ1-5
CDR3 protein: CASRPGTGDSQPQHF

V gene: TRBV5-1
D gene: -
J gene: TRBJ2-5
CDR3 protein: CASRRTGQETQYF

V gene: TRBV5-4
D gene: -
J gene: TRBJ1-1
CDR3 protein: CASSLAGNTEAFF

V gene: TRBV14
D gene: -
J gene: TRBJ1-3
CDR3 protein: CASSQGGRGLGNTIYF

V gene: TRBV11-2
D gene: TRBD1
J gene: TRBJ2-5
CDR3 protein: CASSPGTGVWETQYF

V gene: TRBV6-1
D gene: -
J gene: TRBJ2-1
CDR3 protein: CASSEAATGSYNEQFF

V gene: TRBV5-6
D gene: -
J gene: TRBJ1-4
CDR3 protein: CASSYGVATNEKLFF

V gene: TRBV13
D gene: -
J gene: TRBJ2-7
CDR3 protein: CASSFTAGVEQYF

V gene: TRBV5-1
D gene: -
J gene: TRBJ2-5
CDR3 protein: CASSLSFQEETQYF

V gene: TRBV5-8
D gene: TRBD2
J gene: TRBJ2-1
CDR3 protein: CASSPSGGVYNEQFF

V gene: TRBV5-1
D gene: -
J gene: TRBJ1-1
CDR3 protein: CASSLHGEGTEAFF

V gene: TRBV28
D gene: -
J gene: TRBJ2-7
CDR3 protein: CASMKQSYEQYF

V gene: TRBV5-1
D gene: -
J gene: TRBJ1-4
CDR3 protein: CASSHKQGGELFF

V gene: TRBV19
D gene: -
J gene: TRBJ1-6
CDR3 protein: CASSIRGRNSPLHF

V gene: TRBV6-1
D gene: TRBD1
J gene: TRBJ2-3
CDR3 protein: CASSVGTGAGDTQYF

V gene: TRBV30
D gene: TRBD1
J gene: TRBJ1-2
CDR3 protein: CAWRETGEYGYTF

V gene: TRBV7-9
D gene: -
J gene: TRBJ2-1
CDR3 protein: CASSLAGSQWQFF

V gene: TRBV27
D gene: -
J gene: TRBJ2-7
CDR3 protein: CASSPPRQVKSYEQYF

V gene: TRBV5-6
D gene: -
J gene: TRBJ2-7
CDR3 protein: CASSFGLGSYEQYF